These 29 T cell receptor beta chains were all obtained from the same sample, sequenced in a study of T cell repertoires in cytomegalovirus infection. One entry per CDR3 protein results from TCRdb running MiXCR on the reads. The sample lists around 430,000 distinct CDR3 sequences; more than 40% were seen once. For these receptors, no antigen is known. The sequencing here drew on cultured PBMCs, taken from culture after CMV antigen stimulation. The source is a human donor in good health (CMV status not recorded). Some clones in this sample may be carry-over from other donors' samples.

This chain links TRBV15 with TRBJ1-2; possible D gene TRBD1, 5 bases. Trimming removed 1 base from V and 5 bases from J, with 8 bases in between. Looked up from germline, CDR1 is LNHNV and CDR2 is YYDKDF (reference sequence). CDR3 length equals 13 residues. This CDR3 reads CATSRGQQYGYTF. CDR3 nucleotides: TGTGCCACCAGCAGAGGACAGCAGTATGGCTACACCTTC.

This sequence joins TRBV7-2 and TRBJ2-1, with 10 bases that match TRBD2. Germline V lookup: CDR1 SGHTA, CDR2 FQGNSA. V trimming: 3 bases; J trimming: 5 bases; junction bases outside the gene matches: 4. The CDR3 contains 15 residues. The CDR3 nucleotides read TGTGCCAGCAGCTTGGGGGGACTAGCGAACAATGAGCAGTTCTTC. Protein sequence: CASSLGGLANNEQFF.

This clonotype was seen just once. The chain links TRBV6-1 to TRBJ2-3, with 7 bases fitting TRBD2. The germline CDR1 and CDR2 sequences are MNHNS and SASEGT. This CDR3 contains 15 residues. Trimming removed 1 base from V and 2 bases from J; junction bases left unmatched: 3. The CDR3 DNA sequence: TGTGCCAGCAGTGAAGGACTAGCATCCACAGATACGCAGTATTTT. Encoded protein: CASSEGLASTDTQYF.

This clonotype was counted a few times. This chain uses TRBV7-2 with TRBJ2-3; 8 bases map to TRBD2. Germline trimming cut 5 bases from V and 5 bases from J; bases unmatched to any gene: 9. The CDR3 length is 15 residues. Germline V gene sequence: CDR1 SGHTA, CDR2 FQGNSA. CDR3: CASSRRGESGDTQYF. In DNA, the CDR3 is TGTGCCAGCAGCCGGCGGGGGGAAAGTGGAGATACGCAGTATTTT.

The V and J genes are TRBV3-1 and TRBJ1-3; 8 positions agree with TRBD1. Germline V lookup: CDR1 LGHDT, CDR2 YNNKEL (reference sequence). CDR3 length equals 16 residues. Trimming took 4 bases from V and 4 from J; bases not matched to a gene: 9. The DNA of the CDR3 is TGTGCCAGCAGCCTCCTAGGGACAGGTCGAGGAAACACCATATATTTT. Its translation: CASSLLGTGRGNTIYF.

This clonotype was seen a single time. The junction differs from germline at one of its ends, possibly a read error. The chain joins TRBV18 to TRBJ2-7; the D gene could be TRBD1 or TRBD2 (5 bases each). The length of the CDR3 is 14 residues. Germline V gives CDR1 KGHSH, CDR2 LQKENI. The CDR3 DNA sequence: TGTGCCAGCTCACCAAGAAGGGACGGCTACGAGCAGAACTTC. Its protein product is CASSPRRDGYEQNF.

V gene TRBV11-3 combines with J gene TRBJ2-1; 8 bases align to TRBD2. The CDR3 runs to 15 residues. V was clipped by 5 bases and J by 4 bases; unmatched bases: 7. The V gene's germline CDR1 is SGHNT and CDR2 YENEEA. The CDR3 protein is CASSHGTREYNEQFF. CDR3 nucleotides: TGTGCCAGCAGCCACGGGACTAGGGAGTACAATGAGCAGTTCTTC.

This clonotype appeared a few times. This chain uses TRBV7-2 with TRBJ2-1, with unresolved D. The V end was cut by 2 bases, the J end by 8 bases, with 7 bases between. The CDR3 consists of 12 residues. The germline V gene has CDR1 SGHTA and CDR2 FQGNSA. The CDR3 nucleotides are TGTGCCAGCAGCTTATGGATGCATGAGCAGTTCTTC. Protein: CASSLWMHEQFF.

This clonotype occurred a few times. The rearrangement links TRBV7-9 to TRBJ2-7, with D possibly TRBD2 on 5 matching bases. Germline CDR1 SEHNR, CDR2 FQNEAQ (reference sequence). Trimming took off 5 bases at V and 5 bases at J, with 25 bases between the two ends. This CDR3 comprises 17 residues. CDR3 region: CASSPPRVRGVENEQYF. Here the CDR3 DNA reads TGTGCCAGCAGCCCTCCCCGTGTTCGGGGAGTTGAGAACGAGCAGTACTTC.

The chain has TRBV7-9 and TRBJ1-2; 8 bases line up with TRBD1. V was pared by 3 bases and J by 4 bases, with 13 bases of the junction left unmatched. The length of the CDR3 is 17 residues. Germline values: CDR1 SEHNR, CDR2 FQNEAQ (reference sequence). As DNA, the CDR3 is TGTGCCAGCAGCTTGCTCGAACGTACAGGGGGACTCTATGGCTACACCTTC. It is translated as CASSLLERTGGLYGYTF.

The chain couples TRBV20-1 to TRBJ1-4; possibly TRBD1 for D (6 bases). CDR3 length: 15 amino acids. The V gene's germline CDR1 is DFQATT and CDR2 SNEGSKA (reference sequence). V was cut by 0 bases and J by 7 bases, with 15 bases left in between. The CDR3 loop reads CSARDRGVFGEKLFF. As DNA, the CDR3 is TGCAGTGCTAGAGACAGGGGAGTCTTTGGTGAAAAACTGTTTTTT.

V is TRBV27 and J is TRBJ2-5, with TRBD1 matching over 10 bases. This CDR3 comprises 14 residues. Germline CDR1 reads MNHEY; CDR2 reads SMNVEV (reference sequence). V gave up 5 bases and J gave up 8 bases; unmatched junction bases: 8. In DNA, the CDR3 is TGTGCCAGCAGTCGACTGACAGGGGGCGGCACCCAGTACTTC. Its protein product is CASSRLTGGGTQYF.

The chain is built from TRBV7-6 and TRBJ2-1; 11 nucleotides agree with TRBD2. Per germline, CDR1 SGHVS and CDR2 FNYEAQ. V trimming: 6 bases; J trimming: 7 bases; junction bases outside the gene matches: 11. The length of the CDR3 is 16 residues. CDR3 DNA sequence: TGTGCCAGCAGAAATAGCGGGAGGGCCCGGGTGAATGAGCAGTTCTTC. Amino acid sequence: CASRNSGRARVNEQFF.

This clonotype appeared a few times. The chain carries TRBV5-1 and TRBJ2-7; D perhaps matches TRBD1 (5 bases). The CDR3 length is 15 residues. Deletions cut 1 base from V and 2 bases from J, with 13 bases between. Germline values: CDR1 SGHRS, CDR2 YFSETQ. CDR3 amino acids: CASSLNFGAAYEQYF. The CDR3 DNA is TGCGCCAGCAGCTTGAATTTTGGGGCAGCCTACGAGCAGTACTTC.

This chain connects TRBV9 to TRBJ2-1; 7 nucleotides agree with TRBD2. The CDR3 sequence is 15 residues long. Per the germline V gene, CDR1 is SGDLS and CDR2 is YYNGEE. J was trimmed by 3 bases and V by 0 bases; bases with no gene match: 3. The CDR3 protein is CASSVASGDYNEQFF. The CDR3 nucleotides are TGTGCCAGCAGCGTAGCTAGCGGCGACTACAATGAGCAGTTCTTC.

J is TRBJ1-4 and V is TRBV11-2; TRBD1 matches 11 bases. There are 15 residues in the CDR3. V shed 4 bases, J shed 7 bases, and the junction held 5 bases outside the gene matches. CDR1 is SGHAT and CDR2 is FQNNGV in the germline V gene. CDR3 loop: CASSSWTGGREKLFF. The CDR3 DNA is TGTGCCAGCAGCTCCTGGACAGGGGGCCGTGAAAAACTGTTTTTT. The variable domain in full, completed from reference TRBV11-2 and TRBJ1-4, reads EAGVAQSPRYKIIEKRQSVAFWCNPISGHATLYWYQQILGQGPKLLIQFQNNGVVDDSQLPKDRFSAERLKGVDSTLKIQPAKLEDSAVYLCASSSWTGGREKLFFGSGTQLSVL.

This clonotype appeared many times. The CDR3 bases are TGTGCCAGCAGCCCAGACATTTACACTGAAGCTTTCTTT. Protein product: CASSPDIYTEAFF. This chain links TRBV7-2 with TRBJ1-1, with unresolved D. V gave up 5 bases and J gave up 3 bases, with 10 bases separating them. The CDR3 length is 13 residues. Per germline, CDR1 SGHTA and CDR2 FQGNSA.

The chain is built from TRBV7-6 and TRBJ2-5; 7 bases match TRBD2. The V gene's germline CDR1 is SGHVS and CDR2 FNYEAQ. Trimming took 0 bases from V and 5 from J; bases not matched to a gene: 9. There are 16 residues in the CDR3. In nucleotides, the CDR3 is TGTGCCAGCAGCTTAGCTGGCGGGAGTGTGGATGAGACCCAGTACTTC. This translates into CASSLAGGSVDETQYF.

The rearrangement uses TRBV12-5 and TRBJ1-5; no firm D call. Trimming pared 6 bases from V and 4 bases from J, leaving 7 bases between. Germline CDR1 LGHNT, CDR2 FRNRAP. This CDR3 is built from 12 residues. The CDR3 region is CASGPLNQPQHF. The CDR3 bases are TGTGCTAGTGGCCCCTTAAATCAGCCCCAGCATTTT.

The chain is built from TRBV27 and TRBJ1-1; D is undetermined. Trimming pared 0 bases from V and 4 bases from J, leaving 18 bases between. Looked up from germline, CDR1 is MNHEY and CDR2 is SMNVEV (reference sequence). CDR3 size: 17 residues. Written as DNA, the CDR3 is TGTGCCAGCAGTTTATCTTGGCACCTGAGTTTGGGCACTGAAGCTTTCTTT. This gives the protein CASSLSWHLSLGTEAFF.

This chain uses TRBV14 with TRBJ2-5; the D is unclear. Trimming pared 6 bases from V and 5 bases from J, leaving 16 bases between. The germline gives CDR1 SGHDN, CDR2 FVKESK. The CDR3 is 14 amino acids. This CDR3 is CASSHYPFEETQYF. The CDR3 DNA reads TGTGCCAGCAGTCATTACCCATTCGAGGAGACCCAGTACTTC.

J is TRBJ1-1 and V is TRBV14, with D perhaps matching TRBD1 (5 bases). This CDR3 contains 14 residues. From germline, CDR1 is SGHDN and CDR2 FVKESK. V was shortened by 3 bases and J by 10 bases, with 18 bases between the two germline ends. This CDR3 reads CASSHKSWGSGAFF. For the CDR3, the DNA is TGTGCCAGCAGCCATAAATCGTGGGGGTCCGGAGCTTTCTTT. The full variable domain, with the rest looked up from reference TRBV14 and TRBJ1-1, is EAGVTQFPSHSVIEKGQTVTLRCDPISGHDNLYWYRRVMGKEIKFLLHFVKESKQDESGMPNNRFLAERTGGTYSTLKVQPAELEDSGVYFCASSHKSWGSGAFFGQGTRLTVV.

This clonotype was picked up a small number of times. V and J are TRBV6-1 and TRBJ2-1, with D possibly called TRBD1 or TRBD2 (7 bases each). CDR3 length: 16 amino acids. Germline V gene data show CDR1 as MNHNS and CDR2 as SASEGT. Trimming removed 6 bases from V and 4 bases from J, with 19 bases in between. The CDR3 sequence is CASRRTLRGGYNEQFF. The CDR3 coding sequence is TGTGCCAGCAGGCGAACCCTCAGGGGGGGGTACAATGAGCAGTTCTTC.

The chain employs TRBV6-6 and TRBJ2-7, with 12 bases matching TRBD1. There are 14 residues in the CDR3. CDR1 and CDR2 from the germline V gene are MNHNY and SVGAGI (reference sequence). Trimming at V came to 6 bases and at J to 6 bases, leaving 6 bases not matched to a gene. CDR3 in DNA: TGTGCCAGCAGGCTCCGGGACAGGGGGCCCGAGCAGTACTTC. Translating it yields CASRLRDRGPEQYF.

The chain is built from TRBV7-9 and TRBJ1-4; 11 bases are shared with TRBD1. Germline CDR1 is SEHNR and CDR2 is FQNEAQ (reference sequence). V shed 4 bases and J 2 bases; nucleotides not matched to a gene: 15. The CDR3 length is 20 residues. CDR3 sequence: CASSSNPRTGGLTTNEKLFF. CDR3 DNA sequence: TGTGCCAGCAGCTCCAATCCCAGGACAGGGGGCCTAACCACTAATGAAAAACTGTTTTTT.

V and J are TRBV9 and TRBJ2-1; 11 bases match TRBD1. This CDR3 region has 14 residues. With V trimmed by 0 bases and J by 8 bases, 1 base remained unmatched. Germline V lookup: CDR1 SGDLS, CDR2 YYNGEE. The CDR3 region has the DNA TGTGCCAGCAGCGTAGGGACAGGGGGCTATGAGCAGTTCTTC. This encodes CASSVGTGGYEQFF.

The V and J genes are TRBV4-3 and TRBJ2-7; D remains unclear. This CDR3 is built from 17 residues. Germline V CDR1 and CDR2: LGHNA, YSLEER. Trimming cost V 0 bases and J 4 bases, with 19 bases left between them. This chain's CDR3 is CASSQDRLRVRSYEQYF. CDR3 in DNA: TGCGCCAGCAGCCAAGATCGGCTAAGGGTTCGATCTTACGAGCAGTACTTC.

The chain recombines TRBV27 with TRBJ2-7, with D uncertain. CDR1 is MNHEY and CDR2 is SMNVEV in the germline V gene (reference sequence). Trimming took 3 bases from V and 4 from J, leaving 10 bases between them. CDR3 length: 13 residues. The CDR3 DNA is TGTGCCAGCAGTTTTGCTCCCTGGTACGAGCAGTACTTC. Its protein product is CASSFAPWYEQYF.

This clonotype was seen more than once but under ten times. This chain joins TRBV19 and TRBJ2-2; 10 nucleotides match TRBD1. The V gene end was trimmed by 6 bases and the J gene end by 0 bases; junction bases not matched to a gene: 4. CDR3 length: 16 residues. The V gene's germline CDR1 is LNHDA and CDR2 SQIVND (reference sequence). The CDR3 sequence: CASRSGTGANTGELFF. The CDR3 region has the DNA TGTGCCAGTAGATCCGGGACAGGGGCGAACACCGGGGAGCTGTTTTTT.